The 20 T cell receptor beta chains below all came from one sample that was sequenced in a study of blood T cells in healthy people across ages. Sample-barcoded 5' priming and a J-beta primer mix drove a second PCR of roughly 6 to 12 cycles. One entry per CDR3 protein results from TCRdb running MiXCR on the 5' RACE reads. The table includes some 1.8 million distinct CDR3 sequences, roughly 43% detected once. Sequencing used blood. All receptors derive from a human donor in good health.

J is TRBJ1-1 and V is TRBV27; D unclear. Trimming pared 5 bases from V and 3 bases from J, leaving 10 bases between. Germline values: CDR1 MNHEY, CDR2 SMNVEV (reference sequence). This CDR3 is 13 amino acids long. The CDR3 sequence: CASSAMSDTEAFF. For the CDR3, the DNA is TGTGCCAGCAGTGCGATGTCGGACACTGAAGCTTTCTTT.

This clonotype was picked up a small number of times. The V call is TRBV4-3, the J call TRBJ2-5; TRBD1 matches 9 bases. The CDR3 contains 15 residues. The V and J ends lost 3 bases and 5 bases, in that order; junction bases with no gene match: 7. Germline lookup yields CDR1 LGHNA and CDR2 YSLEER. The CDR3 bases are TGCGCCAGCAGCCATTCGGGGACAGGGTTTGAGACCCAGTACTTC. It yields the protein CASSHSGTGFETQYF.

Only a few counts were recorded for this clonotype. The genes are TRBV28 and TRBJ2-1, with a possible D match to TRBD2 (6 bases). Deletions cut 5 bases from V and 5 bases from J, with 13 bases between. The CDR3 covers 14 residues. Germline-derived CDR1 and CDR2 are MDHEN and SYDVKM. CDR3 DNA: TGTGCCAGCAGTCACCGGGACTTCCACAATGAGCAGTTCTTC. It translates to CASSHRDFHNEQFF.

The V and J genes are TRBV6-2 or TRBV6-3 and TRBJ1-2, with no clear D. This CDR3 is built from 14 residues. V shed 4 bases and J shed 3 bases, with 12 bases lying between them. The germline V gene encodes CDR1 MNHEY and CDR2 SVGEGT. CDR3 in amino acids: CASSFRRADYGYTF. CDR3 in DNA: TGTGCCAGCAGTTTCCGACGCGCGGACTATGGCTACACCTTC.

The rearrangement uses TRBV3-1 and TRBJ2-4; the D gene is possibly TRBD2 (5 bases). The CDR3 runs 12 residues. Germline V gene data show CDR1 as LGHDT and CDR2 as YNNKEL (reference sequence). Trimming left V 2 bases short and J 9 bases short, with 8 bases between. This CDR3 is CASSQSAGIQYF. In DNA, the CDR3 is TGTGCCAGCAGCCAAAGCGCGGGCATTCAGTACTTC.

This clonotype was detected a few times. The chain combines TRBV7-2 with TRBJ2-7; 8 bases map to TRBD2. Germline assignment: CDR1 SGHTA and CDR2 FQGNSA. Germline trimming cut 7 bases from V and 4 bases from J; bases unmatched to any gene: 9. This CDR3 comprises 14 residues. CDR3 loop: CASTKAGGEYEQYF. CDR3 coding DNA: TGTGCCAGCACCAAGGCGGGGGGTGAATACGAGCAGTACTTC.

The chain joins TRBV9 to TRBJ2-1; tentatively, D is TRBD1 (6 bases). Trimming took off 0 bases at V and 6 bases at J, with 10 bases between the two ends. The CDR3 has 14 residues. Per germline, CDR1 SGDLS and CDR2 YYNGEE. The CDR3 DNA is TGTGCCAGCAGCGTAGTTGGGGGCGGCAATGAGCAGTTCTTC. This sequence encodes CASSVVGGGNEQFF.

Regarding this clonotype: A read error may produce the germline difference seen at one junction end. This chain uses TRBV9 with TRBJ2-5, with D perhaps matching TRBD1 or TRBD2 (5 bases each). The J call may be mistaken, given a closer DNA end match to TRBJ2-7. Germline V gene data show CDR1 as SGDLS and CDR2 as YYNGEE. The CDR3 length is 15 residues. The CDR3 region is CTSSTAGSGSYEQYF. For the CDR3, the DNA is TGTACCAGCAGCACCGCAGGGAGTGGCTCCTACGAGCAGTACTTC.

This clonotype was observed at least ten times. The chain recombines TRBV7-9 with TRBJ2-1; unclear D gene. This CDR3 has 10 amino acids. Trimming took off 5 bases at V and 5 bases at J, with 1 base between the two ends. Germline V CDR1 and CDR2: SEHNR, FQNEAQ (reference sequence). CDR3 sequence reads: CASSHNEQFF. CDR3 nucleotide sequence: TGTGCCAGCAGCCACAATGAGCAGTTCTTC.

The chain recombines TRBV18 with TRBJ2-5; 7 bases align to TRBD1. CDR1 and CDR2 (germline): KGHSH, LQKENI. The CDR3 runs to 15 residues. The J segment lost 3 bases and the V segment lost 2 bases, leaving 6 bases of the junction unmatched. CDR3 in amino acids: CASSPSQGDEETQYF. The DNA of the CDR3 is TGTGCCAGCTCACCATCCCAGGGGGACGAAGAGACCCAGTACTTC.

The J gene is TRBJ1-1, the V gene TRBV28; D gene unclear. The germline gives CDR1 MDHEN, CDR2 SYDVKM. The CDR3 runs to 15 residues. Trimming removed 4 bases from V and 0 bases from J, with 12 bases in between. CDR3 sequence (DNA): TGTGCCAGCAGTTCCCCAAACGTCGTGAACACTGAAGCTTTCTTT. It is translated as CASSSPNVVNTEAFF. Full variable domain (rest looked up from reference TRBV28 and TRBJ1-1): DVKVTQSSRYLVKRTGEKVFLECVQDMDHENMFWYRQDPGLGLRLIYFSYDVKMKEKGDIPEGYSVSREKKERFSLILESASTNQTSMYLCASSSPNVVNTEAFFGQGTRLTVV.

This clonotype occurred a few times. The chain links TRBV29-1 to TRBJ2-2, with D uncertain. Germline lookup yields CDR1 SQVTM and CDR2 ANQGSEA. Trimming left V 4 bases short and J 5 bases short, with 14 bases between. This CDR3 region has 14 residues. CDR3 sequence: CSVVWTDMTGELFF. CDR3 coding DNA: TGCAGCGTTGTTTGGACCGACATGACCGGGGAGCTGTTTTTT.

This clonotype has only a few counts. The chain carries TRBV20-1 and TRBJ2-3, with a tentative D call TRBD2 (6 bases). The V gene lost 6 bases and the J gene lost 5 bases, with 18 bases spanning the gap. Germline values: CDR1 DFQATT, CDR2 SNEGSKA (reference sequence). CDR3 length equals 14 residues. CDR3 in amino acids: CSAAVGGRGDTQYF. The CDR3 DNA reads TGCAGTGCGGCGGTGGGGGGACGAGGAGATACGCAGTATTTT.

The chain joins TRBV20-1 to TRBJ1-4; 8 bases line up with TRBD1. This CDR3 has 17 amino acids. The germline CDR1 and CDR2 sequences are DFQATT and SNEGSKA (reference sequence). Unmatched junction bases numbered 10, after V lost 1 base and J lost 3 bases. In DNA, the CDR3 is TGCAGTGCTAGAGCCTCCAGGGGGCTTATTGCTAATGAAAAACTGTTTTTT. It codes for CSARASRGLIANEKLFF.

V and J are TRBV4-3 and TRBJ1-4; D gene ambiguous. V was shortened by 0 bases and J by 8 bases, with 16 bases between the two germline ends. CDR3 length: 16 residues. Germline V gene lookup returns CDR1 LGHNA and CDR2 YSLEER. CDR3 residues: CASSQDLMWEGEKLFF. In nucleotides, the CDR3 is TGCGCCAGCAGCCAAGATCTAATGTGGGAAGGGGAAAAACTGTTTTTT.

This sequence joins TRBV20-1 and TRBJ2-3; D is perhaps TRBD2 (5 bases). Germline assignment: CDR1 DFQATT and CDR2 SNEGSKA (reference sequence). V lost 3 bases and J lost 3, with 16 bases in between. The CDR3 loop spans 15 amino acids. The CDR3 spells CSASRTPLGTDTQYF. The CDR3 coding sequence is TGCAGTGCTAGCAGGACTCCCCTCGGGACAGATACGCAGTATTTT.

J is TRBJ2-7 and V is TRBV5-5, with TRBD2 matching 9 bases. The germline CDR1 and CDR2 sequences are SGHKS and YYEKEE (reference sequence). The ends lost 3 bases at V and 2 bases at J; junction bases unmatched: 6. The CDR3 is 15 residues long. The CDR3 nucleotides are TGTGCCAGCAGCTCGGGGGTAGCGGGGGCCTACGAGCAGTACTTC. Residues: CASSSGVAGAYEQYF.

This clonotype was seen only a few times. This chain links TRBV4-3 with TRBJ2-1, with D perhaps matching TRBD1 or TRBD2 (6 bases each). Per the germline V gene, CDR1 is LGHNA and CDR2 is YSLEER. This CDR3 has 13 amino acids. V was clipped by 6 bases and J by 8 bases, with 14 bases between them. The CDR3 DNA follows: TGCGCCAGCAGTCCCCCGGGGGCCGATGAGCAGTTCTTC. Translating it yields CASSPPGADEQFF.

The chain employs TRBV29-1 and TRBJ2-3; 9 bases fit TRBD2. Germline loops: CDR1 SQVTM, CDR2 ANQGSEA. Germline trimming cut 6 bases from V and 5 bases from J; bases unmatched to any gene: 6. CDR3 length: 13 residues. The chain's CDR3 is CSVDGLALDTQYF. The CDR3 DNA is TGCAGCGTCGACGGACTAGCGCTAGATACGCAGTATTTT.

This clonotype was counted at least ten times. V and J are TRBV18 and TRBJ2-1; D is possibly TRBD2 (5 bases). Germline V gene lookup returns CDR1 KGHSH and CDR2 LQKENI. V was cut by 3 bases and J by 6 bases, with 9 bases left in between. There are 13 residues in the CDR3. The DNA for the CDR3 is TGTGCCAGCTCACCTCTGGCGGGCAATGAGCAGTTCTTC. Its translation: CASSPLAGNEQFF.